This entry is about one T cell receptor beta chain. The antigen is unknown. With V trimmed by 0 bases and J by 3 bases, 4 bases remained unmatched. The CDR3 extends over 15 amino acids. CDR1 and CDR2 from the germline V gene are SGHRS and YFSETQ. TCRdb analysed the reads with MiXCR anew, one entry per CDR3 protein. The sample holds approximately 500,000 distinct CDR3 sequences, approximately 15% seen once. The sample comes from a study of T cell repertoires in cytomegalovirus infection. About the research overall: Indications of both CMV infection and matching HLA type were provided by public TCR beta signatures. General study results and limits: HLA-C-restricted, CMV-specific TCR beta clonotypes were dominant ex vivo. Cumulative frequency of public TCR beta families picked out carriers of CMV plus the relevant HLA.

The chain links TRBV5-1 to TRBJ2-7; 9 nucleotides line up with TRBD2. Sample: CD8+ T cells from PBMCs. This clonotype originated in a human donor in good health (CMV status not recorded). Some clones in this sample may be carry-over from other donors' samples. CDR3 sequence: CASSLEASGIYEQYF. The DNA of the CDR3 is TGCGCCAGCAGCTTGGAGGCTAGCGGGATCTACGAGCAGTACTTC.